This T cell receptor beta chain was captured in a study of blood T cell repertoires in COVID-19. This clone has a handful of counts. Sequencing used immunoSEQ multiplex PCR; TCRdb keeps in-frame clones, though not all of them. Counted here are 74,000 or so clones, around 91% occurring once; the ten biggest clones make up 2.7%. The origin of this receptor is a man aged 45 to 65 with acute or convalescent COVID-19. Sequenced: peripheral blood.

CDR3 DNA: TGTGCCAGCAGTTACTCCGGGCAGGGCCACTATGGCTACACCTTC. Translation gives CASSYSGQGHYGYTF. The rearrangement uses TRBV6-5 and TRBJ1-2, with a possible D match to TRBD1 (5 bases). Trimming took 0 bases from V and 3 from J, leaving 11 bases between them. Germline CDR1 MNHEY, CDR2 SVGAGI. This CDR3 is built from 15 residues.